This TCR beta chain comes out of a study of patients and donors after allogeneic stem cell transplantation. V was trimmed by 10 bases and J by 6 bases, leaving 8 bases between them. Germline CDR1 is MNHEY and CDR2 is SMNVEV (reference sequence). The CDR3 has 10 amino acids. Via MiXCR, TCRdb re-called the RT-PCR reads, giving one row per CDR3 protein. The data contain fewer than 75,000 distinct CDR3 sequences, approximately 12% of them singletons. The sample was blood, either unsorted or a sorted T cell fraction (not recorded which). The sequence came from a human donor who was either an allogeneic HSCT recipient or a stem cell or donor lymphocyte infusion donor (not recorded which). It is not recorded whose cells these are; they may come from a transplant donor. This rearrangement joins TRBV27 to TRBJ2-3; D is possibly TRBD2 (5 bases). CDR3 protein: CATRGDTQYF. The CDR3 DNA reads as TGTGCCACTAGAGGGGATACGCAGTATTTT.